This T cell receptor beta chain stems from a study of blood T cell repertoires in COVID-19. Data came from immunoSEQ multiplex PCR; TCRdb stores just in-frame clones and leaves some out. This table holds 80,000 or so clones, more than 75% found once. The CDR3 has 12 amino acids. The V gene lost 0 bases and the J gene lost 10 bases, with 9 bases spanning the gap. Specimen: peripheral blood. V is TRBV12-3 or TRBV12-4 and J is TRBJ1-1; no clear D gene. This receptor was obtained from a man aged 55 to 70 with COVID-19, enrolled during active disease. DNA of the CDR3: TGTGCCAGCAGTTTAGCGGCCAGAGGAGCTTTCTTT. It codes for CASSLAARGAFF.